These T cell receptor beta chains were read from a single sample in a study of blood T cell repertoires in COVID-19. Clones were read by immunoSEQ multiplex PCR, and TCRdb kept only the in-frame ones, dropping some. The repertoire holds 260,000 or so clones, 84% seen once, with 7.5% to 9% in the top ten. The sequenced sample consisted of peripheral blood. Every receptor here comes from a human donor in a cohort sampled during active COVID-19. The CDR3 runs from the conserved cysteine through the conserved F or W. Each record gives: CDR3 protein, CDR3 DNA, V gene, D gene, J gene, clone size. The D gene is left open where the match is weak. Clone size is given for some rows only: seen once, a few or many times, or a class if the clone is expanded.

CASSRGSGGESNEQFF TGCGCCAGCAGCCGGGGAAGCGGGGGGGAATCCAATGAGCAGTTCTTC TRBV5-1 TRBD2 TRBJ2-1 .
CASSFRDSYGYTF TGTGCCAGCAGCTTCCGGGACAGTTATGGCTACACCTTC TRBV5-6 TRBD1 TRBJ1-2 .
CASSPQGIFGELFF TGTGCCAGCAGCCCTCAGGGGATTTTCGGGGAGCTGTTTTTT TRBV7-8 . TRBJ2-2 .
CAISGRDQRSGEAFF TGTGCCATTTCCGGGCGGGACCAACGAAGCGGTGAAGCTTTCTTT TRBV19 . TRBJ1-1 .
CASSSDPGASEAFF TGTGCCAGCAGCTCGGACCCAGGGGCCTCTGAAGCTTTCTTT TRBV9 . TRBJ1-1 .
CASSLPGLDYNEQFF TGTGCCAGCAGCTTGCCGGGACTAGATTACAATGAGCAGTTCTTC TRBV5-4 TRBD2 TRBJ2-1 .
CASSLAPGLNQPQHF TGTGCCAGCAGTTTAGCCCCGGGACTAAATCAGCCCCAGCATTTT TRBV28 . TRBJ1-5 .
CASSEGQGTTYEQYF TGTGCCAGCAGCGAAGGACAGGGAACAACTTACGAGCAGTACTTC TRBV6-1 TRBD1 TRBJ2-7 once
CASGSGGIPNTGELFF TGCGCCAGCGGGAGCGGGGGGATCCCGAACACCGGGGAGCTGTTTTTT TRBV5-1 TRBD2 TRBJ2-2 .
CASSPPGGGLSVQYF TGTGCCAGCAGCCCCCCGGGAGGGGGCCTGAGTGTGCAGTACTTC TRBV6-5 . TRBJ2-7 .
CATSAASDTQYF TGTGCCACCAGTGCCGCTAGCGATACGCAGTATTTT TRBV24-1 . TRBJ2-3 .
CASITEATLYEQYF TGTGCCAGCATTACCGAAGCAACGCTCTACGAGCAGTACTTC TRBV6-5 . TRBJ2-7 .
CASSKTGVRDEQFF TGTGCCAGCAGCAAGACAGGGGTAAGGGATGAGCAGTTCTTC TRBV11-2 TRBD1 TRBJ2-1 .
CASRGFGLAGDANEQFF TGTGCCAGCAGGGGGTTCGGACTAGCAGGAGACGCAAATGAGCAGTTCTTC TRBV27 TRBD2 TRBJ2-1 .
CASSPSGGLETQYF TGTGCCAGCAGTCCTAGCGGGGGATTAGAGACCCAGTACTTC TRBV5-4 TRBD2 TRBJ2-5 .
CASSPGTGGFHEQYF TGTGCCAGCAGCCCCGGGACAGGGGGCTTCCACGAGCAGTACTTC TRBV6-5 TRBD1 TRBJ2-7 .
CATSRDMAGDGETQYF TGTGCCACCAGCAGAGATATGGCGGGAGACGGAGAGACCCAGTACTTC TRBV15 TRBD2 TRBJ2-5 .
CASSQESLSYEQYF TGCGCCAGCAGCCAAGAAAGCCTTTCCTACGAGCAGTACTTC TRBV4-1 . TRBJ2-7 .
CASSFGHLGQETQYF TGCGCCAGCAGCTTTGGGCATCTGGGCCAAGAGACCCAGTACTTC TRBV5-1 . TRBJ2-5 .
CASSLGPLYTDTQYF TGTGCCAGCAGTTTAGGGCCGCTTTACACAGATACGCAGTATTTT TRBV27 . TRBJ2-3 .
CASSLVLGTQETQYF TGTGCCAGCAGCTTGGTTCTCGGGACACAAGAGACCCAGTACTTC TRBV5-5 . TRBJ2-5 .
CASSAVRGQGVEWEKLFF TGCGCCAGCAGTGCTGTAAGGGGACAGGGGGTCGAATGGGAAAAACTGTTTTTT TRBV10-2 TRBD1 TRBJ1-4 .
CASSLSFRTDTEAFF TGTGCCAGCAGCTTATCGTTTCGGACAGACACTGAAGCTTTCTTT TRBV7-9 . TRBJ1-1 .
CASSFGHQETQYF TGTGCCAGCAGCTTTGGGCACCAAGAGACCCAGTACTTC TRBV5-6 . TRBJ2-5 few
CASSYALGVSNTGELFF TGTGCCAGCAGCTACGCCCTAGGGGTCTCGAACACCGGGGAGCTGTTTTTT TRBV13 . TRBJ2-2 .
CASTRTGTPGYTF TGTGCCAGTACCAGGACAGGGACCCCCGGCTACACCTTC TRBV19 TRBD1 TRBJ1-2 .
CASSEPDHGGRNEKLFF TGTGCCAGCAGTGAGCCTGACCACGGAGGGCGAAATGAAAAACTGTTTTTT TRBV6-1 . TRBJ1-4 .
CASSFLAGLDTQYF TGTGCCAGCAGTTTCTTAGCGGGGCTAGATACGCAGTATTTT TRBV28 TRBD2 TRBJ2-3 once
CASSKLDRGTIQPQHF TGTGCCAGTAGCAAATTAGACAGGGGAACTATTCAGCCCCAGCATTTT TRBV19 TRBD1 TRBJ1-5 .
CASSIGRTGLTDTQYF TGTGCCAGTAGTATAGGGAGGACAGGGTTGACGGATACGCAGTATTTT TRBV19 TRBD1 TRBJ2-3 .
CASSVARGPGNTIYF TGTGCCAGCAGCGTAGCCAGGGGGCCTGGAAACACCATATATTTT TRBV9 TRBD1 TRBJ1-3 .
CASSLMTGWTGYTF TGTGCCAGCAGTCTTATGACAGGGTGGACTGGCTACACCTTC TRBV28 TRBD1 TRBJ1-2 once